This T cell receptor beta chain stems from a study of beta chain features in type 1 diabetes. As for the study in general: Examination spanned about 110 million sorted cells from all samples. Findings and limits, study-wide: Naive, central memory and Treg TCRB repertoires appeared more alike in patients than in healthy donors. Lower insertion and higher deletion counts appeared at VDJ junctions in type 1 diabetes patients. PCR might show a preference for shorter templates, equally across patients and controls. Among all four CD4+ subsets, Type 1 diabetes patients had TCRB CDR3s that were moderately but significantly shorter.

Germline V gene lookup returns CDR1 SGHNT and CDR2 YYREEE (reference sequence). Between the trimmed V and J ends, which lost 0 bases and 6 bases, there was a span of 15 bases. This CDR3 has 15 amino acids. The table lists this clone with a few counts. The antigen remains unidentified. Expressed TCRB transcripts were sequenced, since all the RNA that had been isolated was reverse transcribed. Assay: immunoSEQ multiplex PCR; the TCRdb copy retains only in-frame clones and omits some. The sample includes 150,000 to 200,000 clones, 6.5% to 9.5% of them seen just once. The clonotype originates from a woman between 35 and 50 years old with type 1 diabetes. Sample: central memory CD4+ T cells from blood. This rearrangement joins TRBV5-4 to TRBJ1-1, with D perhaps TRBD1 (6 bases). CDR3: CASSLAIGGDAEAFF. The CDR3, as DNA: TGTGCCAGCAGCTTGGCCATAGGGGGGGACGCTGAAGCTTTCTTT.